What follows are 9 T cell receptor beta chains derived from one specimen sequenced in a study of shared T cell receptors in the human thymus. Measured with immunoSEQ multiplex PCR; TCRdb has only the in-frame clones, and not every one. The repertoire holds hundreds of thousands of clones, with 95% as singletons. Sequenced: thymocytes. The receptors were gathered from a human donor.

The chain recombines TRBV19 with TRBJ2-3; TRBD1 might be the D (6 bases). Trimming left V 7 bases short and J 0 bases short, with 23 bases between. From germline, CDR1 is LNHDA and CDR2 SQIVND (reference sequence). CDR3 length: 18 amino acids. The CDR3 here is CASKTDRKASISTDTQYF. CDR3 DNA sequence: TGTGCCAGTAAAACGGACAGAAAAGCGTCTATTAGCACAGATACGCAGTATTTT.

This chain connects TRBV28 to TRBJ1-6; D gene uncertain. Germline CDR1 MDHEN, CDR2 SYDVKM. The CDR3 extends over 13 amino acids. V dropped 6 bases and J dropped 7 bases, with 10 bases sitting between them. CDR3 DNA sequence: TGTGCCAGCAGACCCTCAGAGAATTCACCCCTCCACTTT. Amino acids: CASRPSENSPLHF.

This clone was seen just once. The chain is built from TRBV14 and TRBJ1-4; 8 bases fit TRBD1. V shed 0 bases, J shed 8 bases, and the junction held 17 bases outside the gene matches. This CDR3 is 19 amino acids long. Germline V lookup: CDR1 SGHDN, CDR2 FVKESK. In DNA form, the CDR3 reads TGTGCCAGCAGCCAAGATGAGCTACGACAGGGGAAGGTTCGAGAAAAACTGTTTTTT. It translates to CASSQDELRQGKVREKLFF.

The chain carries TRBV7-8 and TRBJ2-1; D is uncertain. Germline V gene sequence: CDR1 SGHVS, CDR2 FQNEAQ. Deletions cut 1 base from V and 5 bases from J, with 15 bases between. The CDR3 extends over 16 amino acids. In DNA form, the CDR3 reads TGTGCCAGCAGCTTAGTTCGACTGACGCAAGACAATGAGCAGTTCTTC. It specifies CASSLVRLTQDNEQFF.

The rearrangement joins TRBV5-5 to TRBJ2-3; TRBD2 is a possible D gene (6 bases). Germline CDR1 and CDR2: SGHKS and YYEKEE (reference sequence). V was shortened by 0 bases and J by 7 bases, with 12 bases between the two germline ends. The length of the CDR3 is 14 residues. For the CDR3, the DNA is TGTGCCAGCAGCTTGGCTTCTAGCGAAAATACGCAGTATTTT. Protein sequence: CASSLASSENTQYF.

The J gene is TRBJ2-7, the V gene TRBV19; D may be TRBD1 (5 bases). V was shortened by 4 bases and J by 10 bases, with 20 bases between the two germline ends. Germline assignment: CDR1 LNHDA and CDR2 SQIVND (reference sequence). The CDR3 runs 14 residues. The CDR3 here is CASSTTDKSTNQYF. The DNA for the CDR3 is TGTGCCAGTAGTACTACGGACAAATCTACGAACCAGTACTTC.

The chain joins TRBV18 to TRBJ2-3; D might be TRBD2 (5 bases). CDR1 and CDR2 (germline): KGHSH, LQKENI. The CDR3 is made up of 19 amino acids. V lost 0 bases to trimming and J lost 0 bases, with 19 bases between them. CDR3 loop: CASSPPERIFAESTDTQYF. CDR3 bases: TGTGCCAGCTCACCACCCGAGCGGATATTCGCTGAGAGCACAGATACGCAGTATTTT.

The V gene is TRBV28, the J gene TRBJ1-4; 10 bases map to TRBD1. The trim removed 5 bases at V and 12 bases at J, leaving 9 bases unmatched. This CDR3 contains 14 residues. Germline CDR1 is MDHEN and CDR2 is SYDVKM. CDR3 in amino acids: CASSAPGQGSELFF. CDR3 DNA sequence: TGTGCCAGCAGTGCCCCGGGACAGGGGTCGGAACTGTTTTTT. Supplemented by reference TRBV28 and TRBJ1-4, the full variable domain reads DVKVTQSSRYLVKRTGEKVFLECVQDMDHENMFWYRQDPGLGLRLIYFSYDVKMKEKGDIPEGYSVSREKKERFSLILESASTNQTSMYLCASSAPGQGSELFFGSGTQLSVL.

The V call is TRBV28, the J call TRBJ2-3; 9 bases are shared with TRBD1. CDR3 length: 20 amino acids. CDR1 and CDR2 from the germline V gene are MDHEN and SYDVKM. J was trimmed by 2 bases and V by 6 bases; bases with no gene match: 21. Written as DNA, the CDR3 is TGTGCCAGCAGACCCTGTAGAGGACAGGGGACGACTACGTCCACAGATACGCAGTATTTT. Its translation is CASRPCRGQGTTTSTDTQYF.